The clone carrying this T cell receptor (beta chain) has at least ten counts. Its matching antigen is unknown. The entry originates in a study of metastatic and nonmetastatic thyroid tumors. As for the study in general: Malignant thyroid and benign thyroid patients provided blood and tumor or nodule tissue whose repertoires were compared.

The CDR3 length is 16 residues. Trimming at V came to 1 base and at J to 4 bases, leaving 6 bases not matched to a gene. CDR1 and CDR2 from the germline V gene are PRHDT and FYEKMQ (reference sequence). Not a single patient had been given any form of treatment at any point before undergoing thyroid surgery. General observations from the study: For both blood and tumor, malignant thyroid tumors reportedly showed significantly higher TCR beta diversity than benign nodules did.

Per the original data handling: Clinicopathological groups of papillary thyroid cancer showed CDR3 differences that were used to build a distant-metastasis classifier. TCRdb used MiXCR to call clones anew from the PCR reads. Clone size and V and J calls follow TCRdb, not the original study. This sample has about 82,000 clones; under 15% occur once, and the top ten carry around 8.8%. The TCR sequence derives from a female donor with papillary thyroid cancer or a benign thyroid nodule (not recorded which). Some clones in this sample may be carry-over from other donors' samples. Material: tumor tissue. The rearrangement uses TRBV13 and TRBJ2-1, with 8 positions matching TRBD2. The CDR3 DNA reads TGTGCCAGCAGCTTAGAGACGGGAGGGCCGTACAATGAGCAGTTCTTC. Protein sequence: CASSLETGGPYNEQFF.